This T cell receptor beta chain is drawn from a study of shared clonotypes between healthy human individuals. Study context: In total, the donors were a couple of women and three men aged 18 to 49. CD4 naive and CD4 memory each took three plates per donor, while CD8 naive took two and CD8 memory one.

Donors were healthy HIV-negative adults without recent acute infections or vaccinations. Germline CDR1 is SGHRS and CDR2 is YFSETQ. This CDR3 region has 16 residues. V lost 4 bases to trimming and J lost 5 bases; unmatched junction nucleotides: 13. Every subset's genomic DNA went evenly onto several immunoSEQ plates. Measured with immunoSEQ multiplex PCR; TCRdb has only the in-frame clones, and not every one. The top ten hold about 0.41% of the sample, which has millions of clones, just over 90% seen once. The sequence was obtained from a man aged 18 to 35 in good health. Some clones in this sample may be carry-over from other donors' samples. Material: naive CD4+ T cells from PBMCs. Noted subset: CD45RA+ positively selected. The chain has TRBV5-1 and TRBJ1-1, with 8 bases that match TRBD1. The CDR3 here is CASSVTPTGGGTEAFF. CDR3 bases: TGCGCCAGCAGCGTGACCCCTACAGGGGGTGGTACTGAAGCTTTCTTT. Combining the CDR3 with reference TRBV5-1 and TRBJ1-1 gives the whole variable domain KAGVTQTPRYLIKTRGQQVTLSCSPISGHRSVSWYQQTPGQGLQFLFEYFSETQRNKGNFPGRFSGRQFSNSRSEMNVSTLELGDSALYLCASSVTPTGGGTEAFFGQGTRLTVV.